The clone carrying this TCR beta chain is medium-sized by share. Its antigen remains unknown. The data were obtained in a study of metastatic and nonmetastatic thyroid tumors. Overall study: Where malignant and benign thyroid patients were concerned, repertoires were compared across blood and tumor or nodule tissue.

Findings and limits, study-wide: It was reportedly found that TCR beta diversity was significantly higher in malignant thyroid tumors than in benign nodules, a difference seen in both blood and tumor samples.

V was clipped by 6 bases and J by 7 bases, with 16 bases between them. This CDR3 is 14 amino acids long. The germline gives CDR1 DFQATT, CDR2 SNEGSKA (reference sequence). Each patient came to thyroid surgery without any prior treatment (of any kind). TCRdb re-called the PCR reads via MiXCR. This sample has about 16,000 clones, with approximately 32% found just once. The chain couples TRBV20-1 to TRBJ1-6, with D maybe TRBD1 (5 bases). Sequenced material: tumor tissue. The clonotype originates from a female donor with papillary thyroid cancer or a benign thyroid nodule (not recorded which). Some clones in this sample may be carry-over from other donors' samples. In nucleotides, the CDR3 is TGCAGTGCCCGGCCAGGGCTTGGGAATTCACCCCTCCACTTT. It encodes CSARPGLGNSPLHF.